The T cell receptor beta chain described here comes from a study of T cell repertoires in cytomegalovirus infection. Study in general: Epitope selection comprised recently identified HLA-C-restricted CMV epitopes and well-studied HLA-B-restricted CMV epitopes. In public TCR beta signatures, there were indications of both CMV infection and matching HLA type. General study findings and limits: The study identified carriers of CMV plus the relevant HLA from cumulative public TCR beta family frequency. Dominating the ex vivo response were TCR beta clonotypes that were CMV-specific and HLA-C-restricted.

A remark on this clonotype: Antigen unknown.

TCRdb passed the reads through MiXCR, listing each CDR3 protein once. In the table there are hundreds of thousands of distinct CDR3 sequences, about 33% of which are singletons. The V and J ends lost 2 bases and 9 bases, in that order; junction bases with no gene match: 11. The CDR3 is 16 amino acids. Germline CDR1 is SGHVS and CDR2 is FNYEAQ. The receptor's source is a human donor in good health (CMV status not recorded). Some clones in this sample may be carry-over from other donors' samples. J is TRBJ2-1 and V is TRBV7-6; 9 positions match TRBD2. This specimen was cultured PBMCs, taken from culture after CMV antigen stimulation. The CDR3 spells CASSLWPSGKFPEQFF. In DNA, the CDR3 is TGTGCCAGCAGCTTATGGCCTAGCGGGAAATTTCCTGAGCAGTTCTTC. The variable domain in full, completed from reference TRBV7-6 and TRBJ2-1, reads GAGVSQSPRYKVTKRGQDVALRCDPISGHVSLYWYRQALGQGPEFLTYFNYEAQQDKSGLPNDRFSAERPEGSISTLTIQRTEQRDSAMYRCASSLWPSGKFPEQFFGPGTRLTVL.